The clone carrying this T cell receptor beta chain was recorded once. Profiling relied on immunoSEQ multiplex PCR, and the TCRdb table lists in-frame clones only, not all of them. The sample lists roughly 140,000 clones, roughly 81% occurring once. The sample comes from a study of blood T cell repertoires in COVID-19. This CDR3 has 16 residues. V lost 5 bases and J lost 6; bases outside the gene matches: 11. Germline V gene sequence: CDR1 SGHTA, CDR2 FQGTGA. The chain uses TRBV7-3 and TRBJ2-1, with TRBD2 matching 9 bases. Sequenced material: peripheral blood. This TCR derives from a woman aged 55-75 years with COVID-19, enrolled during active disease. The CDR3 sequence is CASSQHSGSNSNEQFF. The CDR3 nucleotides read TGTGCCAGCAGCCAACATAGCGGGAGCAACTCCAATGAGCAGTTCTTC.